This T cell receptor (beta chain) originates from a study of T cells in pancreatic ductal adenocarcinoma. J was trimmed by 0 bases and V by 4 bases; bases with no gene match: 9. This CDR3 is 17 amino acids long. Germline V gives CDR1 LNHDA, CDR2 SQIVND (reference sequence). Surgery without prior neoadjuvant therapy was the treatment of the selected pancreatic ductal adenocarcinoma patients. Produced via immunoSEQ multiplex PCR; TCRdb's table is partial and in-frame only. This table holds over 100,000 clones, 90% to 95% found once. J is TRBJ1-5 and V is TRBV19; 7 bases agree with TRBD1. Specimen: PBMCs. The clonotype was recovered from a human donor with pancreatic ductal adenocarcinoma. The CDR3 bases are TGTGCCAGTAGTAGAGGGGGCACGACTTATAGCAATCAGCCCCAGCATTTT. Protein product: CASSRGGTTYSNQPQHF.